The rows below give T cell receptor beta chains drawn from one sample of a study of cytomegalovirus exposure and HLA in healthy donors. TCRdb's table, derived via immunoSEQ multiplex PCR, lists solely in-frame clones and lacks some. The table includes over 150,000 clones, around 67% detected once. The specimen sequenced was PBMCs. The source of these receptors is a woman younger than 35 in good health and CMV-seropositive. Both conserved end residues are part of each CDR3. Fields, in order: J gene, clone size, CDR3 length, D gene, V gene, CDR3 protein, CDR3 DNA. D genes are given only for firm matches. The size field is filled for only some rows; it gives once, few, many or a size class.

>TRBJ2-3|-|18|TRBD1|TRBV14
CASRPLLDRTASTDTQYF
TGTGCCAGCAGGCCGCTCCTGGACAGGACGGCTAGCACAGATACGCAGTATTTT
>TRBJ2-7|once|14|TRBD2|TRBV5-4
CASTKAGVPYEQYF
TGTGCCAGCACCAAAGCGGGAGTTCCCTACGAGCAGTACTTC
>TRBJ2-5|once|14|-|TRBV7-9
CASSLAGGAETQYF
TGTGCCAGCAGCTTAGCGGGAGGTGCGGAGACCCAGTACTTC
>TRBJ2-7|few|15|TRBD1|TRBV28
CASRKPTGGKDEQYF
TGTGCCAGCAGGAAGCCGACAGGGGGAAAGGACGAGCAGTACTTC
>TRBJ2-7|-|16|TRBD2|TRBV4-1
CASSQERDYSIYEQYF
TGCGCCAGCAGCCAAGAGCGGGACTACTCAATCTACGAGCAGTACTTC
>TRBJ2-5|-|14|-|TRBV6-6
CASSYSRGGETQYF
TGTGCCAGCAGTTACTCGAGAGGGGGAGAGACCCAGTACTTC
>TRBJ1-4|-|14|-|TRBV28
CASQSPQGREKLFF
TGTGCCAGCCAAAGTCCCCAGGGTAGGGAAAAACTGTTTTTT
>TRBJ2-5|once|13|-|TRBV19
CASSVGGRETQYF
TGTGCCAGTAGTGTGGGAGGCCGGGAGACCCAGTACTTC
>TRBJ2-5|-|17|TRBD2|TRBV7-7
CASSLESGGGLRETQYF
TGTGCTAGCAGCTTAGAGTCTGGCGGGGGGCTGCGGGAGACCCAGTACTTC
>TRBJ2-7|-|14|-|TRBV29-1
CSAGEMGGSYEQYF
TGCAGCGCGGGAGAAATGGGGGGCTCCTACGAGCAGTACTTC
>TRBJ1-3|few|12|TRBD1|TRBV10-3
CAISGQADTIYF
TGTGCCATCTCTGGACAGGCGGACACCATATATTTT
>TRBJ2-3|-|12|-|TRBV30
CAWSATSSTQYF
TGTGCCTGGAGTGCCACTAGTAGTACGCAGTATTTT
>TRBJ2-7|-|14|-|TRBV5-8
CASSLFGRTYEQYF
TGTGCCAGCAGCTTGTTTGGCAGAACCTACGAGCAGTACTTC
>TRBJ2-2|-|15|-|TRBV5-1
CASSLGPQGNGELFF
TGCGCCAGCAGCTTGGGGCCTCAGGGAAACGGGGAGCTGTTTTTT
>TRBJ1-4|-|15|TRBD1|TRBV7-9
CASSSTDRGGEKLFF
TGTGCCAGCAGCTCGACGGACAGGGGAGGTGAAAAACTGTTTTTT
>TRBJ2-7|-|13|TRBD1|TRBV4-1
CASKGQPSAEQYF
TGCGCCAGCAAGGGACAGCCTTCCGCGGAGCAGTACTTC
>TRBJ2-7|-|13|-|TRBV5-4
CASSHGSSYEQYF
TGTGCCAGCAGCCACGGGAGCTCCTACGAGCAGTACTTC
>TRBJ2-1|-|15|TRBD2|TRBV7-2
CASSSGTNPYNEQFF
TGTGCCAGCAGCTCCGGGACTAACCCCTACAATGAGCAGTTCTTC
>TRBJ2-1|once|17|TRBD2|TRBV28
CASNSGRAITSKNEQFF
TGTGCCAGCAACAGCGGGAGGGCCATAACTTCTAAGAATGAGCAGTTCTTC
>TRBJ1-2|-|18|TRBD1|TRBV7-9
CASSLPIWTGGAGGGYTF
TGTGCCAGCAGCTTACCAATTTGGACAGGGGGCGCCGGTGGTGGCTACACCTTC
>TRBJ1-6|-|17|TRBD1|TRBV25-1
CASSDSIQGLHKSPLHF
TGTGCCAGCAGTGATTCAATACAGGGGCTGCACAAATCACCCCTCCACTTT
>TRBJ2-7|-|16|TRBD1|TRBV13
CASSLGRDSYSYEQYF
TGTGCCAGCAGCTTAGGCCGGGACAGCTACTCCTACGAGCAGTACTTC
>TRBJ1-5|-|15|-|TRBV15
CATKMEGLSNQPQHF
TGTGCCACCAAGATGGAGGGGTTAAGCAATCAGCCCCAGCATTTT
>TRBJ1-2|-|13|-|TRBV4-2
CASSPGLDYGYTF
TGTGCCAGCAGCCCGGGACTCGACTATGGCTACACCTTC
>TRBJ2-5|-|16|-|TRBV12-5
CASGLVPGLGMETQYF
TGTGCTAGTGGTTTGGTTCCAGGGTTGGGTATGGAGACCCAGTACTTC
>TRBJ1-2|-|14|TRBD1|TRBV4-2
CASSSRGQMTGYTF
TGTGCCAGCTCATCACGGGGACAGATGACGGGCTACACCTTC
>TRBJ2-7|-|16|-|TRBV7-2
CASSFGRRNQNYEQYF
TGTGCCAGCAGCTTTGGCCGCCGAAACCAAAACTACGAGCAGTACTTC
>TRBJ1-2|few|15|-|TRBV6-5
CASSFVRAFNYGYTF
TGTGCCAGCAGTTTTGTTAGAGCTTTTAACTATGGCTACACCTTC